The clone carrying this T cell receptor (beta chain) showed up just a few times. This sample was included in a study of patients and donors after allogeneic stem cell transplantation. This CDR3 has 17 amino acids. V trimming: 2 bases; J trimming: 8 bases; junction bases outside the gene matches: 14. Germline V CDR1 and CDR2: MDHEN, SYDVKM. TCRdb re-called the RT-PCR reads through MiXCR, storing one row per CDR3 protein. Of over 150,000 distinct CDR3 sequences in the sample, 25% to 35% are singletons; the top ten hold around 3%. The specimen sequenced was blood, either unsorted or a sorted T cell fraction (not recorded which). This sequence originates from a human donor who was either an allogeneic HSCT recipient or a stem cell or donor lymphocyte infusion donor (not recorded which). It is not recorded whose cells these are; they may come from a transplant donor. The genes are TRBV28 and TRBJ1-4, with 7 bases identical to TRBD1. The CDR3, as DNA: TGTGCCAGCAGTTTAATCACCCAGGGGGTTTACGAGGAAAAACTGTTTTTT. Protein product: CASSLITQGVYEEKLFF.